The clone carrying this TCR beta chain is medium-sized within its sample. Its antigen is undetermined. Trimming took off 5 bases at V and 5 bases at J, with 22 bases between the two ends. Germline V gene lookup returns CDR1 SGHTA and CDR2 FQGNSA. This CDR3 contains 16 residues. The data belong to a study of T cell repertoires in cytomegalovirus infection. Whole-study findings and limits: Within the response measured ex vivo, HLA-C-restricted CMV-specific TCR beta clonotypes were dominant.

TCRdb independently ran MiXCR on the reads; one entry per CDR3 protein. The sample includes 150,000 to 200,000 distinct CDR3 sequences, approximately 21% seen only once; the top ten take 25%. This sample comprised CD8+ T cells from cultured PBMCs, obtained from culture after CMV antigen stimulation. The receptor was isolated from a human donor in good health (CMV status not recorded). Some clones in this sample may be carry-over from other donors' samples. The rearrangement joins TRBV7-2 to TRBJ2-7, with TRBD2 as a possible D gene (5 bases). DNA for the CDR3: TGTGCCAGCAGCCCCCAGCGGCACAGAATACCTGACGAGCAGTACTTC. Encoded protein: CASSPQRHRIPDEQYF. Using reference TRBV7-2 and TRBJ2-7 for the parts outside the CDR3, the full variable domain is GAGVSQSPSNKVTEKGKDVELRCDPISGHTALYWYRQSLGQGLEFLIYFQGNSAPDKSGLPSDRFSAERTGGSVSTLTIQRTQQEDSAVYLCASSPQRHRIPDEQYFGPGTRLTVT.